The TCR beta chain described here comes from a study of regulatory T cells in long-lasting Graves disease. CDR3 size: 16 residues. Trimming cost V 5 bases and J 1 base; bases outside gene matches: 11. The germline V gene encodes CDR1 SGHVS and CDR2 FQNEAQ. The time point: persistent/refractory GD, antithyroid drugs over 5 years with positive TRAb. The TCR library used RNA extracted from PBMCs. Arm-PCR with iRepertoire HTBI primers amplified the CDR3 regions for these TCR beta libraries. TCRdb processed the multiplex PCR reads anew with MiXCR; each CDR3 protein has one entry. The sample yields under 450,000 distinct CDR3 sequences, roughly 23% seen once. This clonotype has a count of ten or more.

The clonotype comes from a woman aged 35 to 49 with Graves disease. V usage is TRBV7-8 and J usage is TRBJ2-7, with 7 bases fitting TRBD2. Specimen: peripheral blood mononuclear cells (PBMCs), collected when the disease was refractory, from a patient treated with antithyroid drugs. The DNA of the CDR3 is TGTGCCAGCAGCCTTGGGAGGGCCTTGGGGTCCTACGAGCAGTACTTC. The encoded protein is CASSLGRALGSYEQYF.